Following are 11 T cell receptor beta chains from one sample sequenced in a study of blood T cell repertoires in COVID-19. The protocol was immunoSEQ multiplex PCR, while the TCRdb copy is restricted to in-frame clones and leaves out a portion. The sample lists hundreds of thousands of clones, 89% occurring once. Material for sequencing was peripheral blood. All receptors come from a man between 60 and 70 years old who had recovered from COVID-19.

The rearrangement joins TRBV30 to TRBJ1-2; a possible D gene is TRBD1 (6 bases). The V gene lost 3 bases and the J gene lost 3 bases, with 8 bases spanning the gap. Germline assignment: CDR1 GTSNPN and CDR2 SVGIG (reference sequence). CDR3 length: 12 residues. CDR3 sequence: CAWRNRDYGYTF. CDR3 in DNA: TGTGCCTGGAGGAACAGGGACTATGGCTACACCTTC. Full variable domain (missing parts from reference TRBV30 and TRBJ1-2): SQTIHQWPATLVQPVGSPLSLECTVEGTSNPNLYWYRQAAGRGLQLLFYSVGIGQISSEVPQNLSASRPQDRQFILSSKKLLLSDSGFYLCAWRNRDYGYTFGSGTRLTVV.

This clone was observed once. CDR3 nucleotides: TGTGCCTGGGCCCGACTGCGGAACACTGAAGCTTTCTTT. As protein: CAWARLRNTEAFF. The chain couples TRBV30 to TRBJ1-1; D is undetermined. CDR1 is GTSNPN, CDR2 SVGIG, per germline (reference sequence). This CDR3 is 13 amino acids long. Between the trimmed V and J ends, which lost 5 bases and 1 base, there was a span of 11 bases.

The V call is TRBV28, the J call TRBJ1-6; 11 bases are a match to TRBD1. CDR3 length equals 15 residues. Germline CDR1 MDHEN, CDR2 SYDVKM. Trimming took 7 bases from V and 9 from J; bases not matched to a gene: 8. The CDR3 region is CASTPPGTGGSPLHF. The CDR3 DNA reads TGTGCCAGCACCCCGCCGGGGACAGGGGGTTCACCCCTCCACTTT.

The chain recombines TRBV19 with TRBJ1-1, with a weak D call TRBD1 (6 bases). This CDR3 spans 16 amino acids. The germline CDR1 and CDR2 sequences are LNHDA and SQIVND (reference sequence). V shed 6 bases and J shed 1 base, with 18 bases lying between them. CDR3 sequence reads: CASRPGGAGANTEAFF. DNA of the CDR3: TGTGCCAGTAGGCCGGGGGGGGCGGGTGCGAACACTGAAGCTTTCTTT.

V is TRBV19 and J is TRBJ2-1; 7 bases match TRBD2. Germline lookup yields CDR1 LNHDA and CDR2 SQIVND (reference sequence). J was trimmed by 8 bases and V by 4 bases; bases with no gene match: 5. The length of the CDR3 is 13 residues. CDR3 nucleotides: TGTGCCAGTAGTAATGGGCGGGAGCATGAGCAGTTCTTC. Translation: CASSNGREHEQFF.

V and J are TRBV5-1 and TRBJ2-2; possibly TRBD1 for D (5 bases). Germline CDR1 and CDR2: SGHRS and YFSETQ. The CDR3 consists of 13 residues. The V gene lost 6 bases and the J gene lost 1 base, with 7 bases spanning the gap. The CDR3, as DNA: TGCGCCAGCAAACAGGAGAACACCGGGGAGCTGTTTTTT. Protein: CASKQENTGELFF.

The chain employs TRBV9 and TRBJ1-4, with D perhaps matching TRBD1 (6 bases). With 4 bases removed from V and 7 bases from J, the gap between germline ends came to 29 bases. Germline values: CDR1 SGDLS, CDR2 YYNGEE. CDR3 size: 19 residues. CDR3 loop: CASSPRRTQGKIDREKLFF. CDR3 sequence (DNA): TGTGCCAGCAGCCCGAGACGAACTCAGGGGAAAATAGATCGTGAAAAACTGTTTTTT.

This rearrangement joins TRBV3-1 (or the pseudogene TRBV3-2) to TRBJ1-2, with D unresolved. The germline gives CDR1 LGHDT, CDR2 YNNKEL (reference sequence). The CDR3 has 14 residues. Trimming shortened V by 1 base and J by 5 bases, and 11 bases separated the two germline ends. The CDR3 coding sequence is TGTGCCAGCAGCCAAGGGGGAGGAGTATATGGCTACACCTTC. It specifies CASSQGGGVYGYTF.

The V call is TRBV9, the J call TRBJ2-7; TRBD1 aligns across 11 bases. V dropped 5 bases and J dropped 3; count of bases not matched to a gene: 7. Germline-derived CDR1 and CDR2 are SGDLS and YYNGEE. The CDR3 is 15 amino acids. The CDR3 loop is CASSLGQGVSYEQYF. In DNA form, the CDR3 reads TGTGCCAGCAGTTTGGGACAGGGGGTGAGCTACGAGCAGTACTTC.

The chain links TRBV11-2 to TRBJ1-2, with TRBD1 identical over 7 bases. Germline CDR1 SGHAT, CDR2 FQNNGV. The CDR3 extends over 16 amino acids. After removal of 5 bases from V and 0 bases from J, the junction contained 9 bases not matched to a gene. CDR3 sequence reads: CASSATSGTANYGYTF. As DNA, the CDR3 is TGTGCCAGCAGCGCCACTTCCGGGACAGCTAACTATGGCTACACCTTC.

The chain links TRBV2 to TRBJ2-2; 7 bases are shared with TRBD2. V trimming: 9 bases; J trimming: 0 bases; junction bases outside the gene matches: 10. Germline V gene data show CDR1 as SNHLY and CDR2 as FYNNEI. There are 16 residues in the CDR3. This CDR3 is CARGAQRGTNTGELFF. In nucleotides, the CDR3 is TGTGCCAGAGGGGCCCAGCGGGGCACGAACACCGGGGAGCTGTTTTTT. Based on the CDR3 plus reference TRBV2 and TRBJ2-2, the full variable domain is EPEVTQTPSHQVTQMGQEVILRCVPISNHLYFYWYRQILGQKVEFLVSFYNNEISEKSEIFDDQFSVERPDGSNFTLKIRSTKLEDSAMYFCARGAQRGTNTGELFFGEGSRLTVL.